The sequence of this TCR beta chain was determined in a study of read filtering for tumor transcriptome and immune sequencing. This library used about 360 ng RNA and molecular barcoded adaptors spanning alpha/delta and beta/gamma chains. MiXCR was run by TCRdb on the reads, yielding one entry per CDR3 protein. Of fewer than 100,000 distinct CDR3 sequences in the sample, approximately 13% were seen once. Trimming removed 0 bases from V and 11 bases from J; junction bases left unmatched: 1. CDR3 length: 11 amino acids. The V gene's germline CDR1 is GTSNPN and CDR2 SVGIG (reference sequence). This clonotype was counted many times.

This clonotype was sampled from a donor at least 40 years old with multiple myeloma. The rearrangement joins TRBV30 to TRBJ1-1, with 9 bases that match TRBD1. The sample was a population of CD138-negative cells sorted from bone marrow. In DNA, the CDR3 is TGTGCCTGGAGTGTGGGGACAGGGGCTTTCTTT. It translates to CAWSVGTGAFF.